This TCR beta chain was captured in a study of cytomegalovirus exposure and HLA in healthy donors. Findings and caveats of the study: Cytomegalovirus status was reportedly diagnosed by the classifier with high sensitivity and specificity. Later genetic work tied a missense DCLRE1C variant to beta-chain V and J trimming.

V was cut by 2 bases and J by 1 base, with 7 bases left in between. Germline assignment: CDR1 MDHEN and CDR2 SYDVKM. The CDR3 runs 14 residues. A note on this clone: Its target is not known.

PCR involved 60 Vbeta and 13 Jbeta primers. TCRdb keeps only in-frame clones here, not all; method: immunoSEQ multiplex PCR. Altogether about 120,000 clones are present, over 60% being singletons, with the ten largest covering 3.5% to 4.5%. The chain combines TRBV28 with TRBJ2-3, with a weak D call TRBD2 (5 bases). Source material: PBMCs. The receptor comes from a man under 40 in good health and CMV-seropositive. The CDR3 loop is CASSLVGGTDTQYF. In DNA form, the CDR3 reads TGTGCCAGCAGTTTAGTCGGGGGCACAGATACGCAGTATTTT.